Presented here are 32 T cell receptor beta chains from one specimen sequenced in a study of CD8+ T cells in alopecia areata. Reverse transcription of extracted RNA yielded cDNA, which provided the sequencing template. TCRdb keeps only in-frame clones here, not all; method: immunoSEQ multiplex PCR. The table has about 160,000 clones, around 47% seen once. Material for sequencing was CD4+ T cells sorted from blood. These receptors originate from a human donor with alopecia areata.

The V and J genes are TRBV9 and TRBJ1-1; unclear D gene. The V gene lost 4 bases and the J gene lost 4 bases, with 17 bases spanning the gap. The CDR3 is 15 residues long. Germline V lookup: CDR1 SGDLS, CDR2 YYNGEE. Here the CDR3 DNA reads TGTGCCAGCAGCCCCACCTTACAGCCTTCCACTGAAGCTTTCTTT. Its translation is CASSPTLQPSTEAFF.

J is TRBJ1-5 and V is TRBV6-6; 7 bases agree with TRBD1. Germline values: CDR1 MNHNY, CDR2 SVGAGI (reference sequence). Losses at the gene ends were 5 bases for V and 7 bases for J; bases not matched to a gene: 11. The CDR3 contains 15 residues. The CDR3 region is CASSPRQGHVQPQHF. The CDR3 DNA sequence: TGTGCCAGCAGTCCACGACAGGGACATGTCCAGCCCCAGCATTTT.

The rearrangement links TRBV30 to TRBJ1-1; D remains ambiguous. This CDR3 spans 14 amino acids. Germline V gives CDR1 GTSNPN, CDR2 SVGIG (reference sequence). Trimming removed 2 bases at V and 2 bases at J, with 12 bases between. DNA for the CDR3: TGTGCCTGGAGTCGGGCAATCCCCAACACTGAAGCTTTCTTT. Translation gives CAWSRAIPNTEAFF.

The genes are TRBV20-1 and TRBJ2-4; D gene ambiguous. The germline gives CDR1 DFQATT, CDR2 SNEGSKA (reference sequence). V dropped 6 bases and J dropped 8 bases, with 11 bases sitting between them. The CDR3 runs to 11 residues. The CDR3 protein is CSAAPRDIQYF. CDR3 bases: TGCAGTGCCGCCCCCCGAGACATTCAGTACTTC.

This clone was seen once. V gene TRBV28 combines with J gene TRBJ2-7; the D is unclear. V was clipped by 6 bases and J by 1 base, with 7 bases between them. Germline CDR1 is MDHEN and CDR2 is SYDVKM. The CDR3 length is 12 residues. The DNA of the CDR3 is TGTGCCAGCAGCCGATTTTCCTACGAGCAGTACTTC. This sequence encodes CASSRFSYEQYF. The full variable domain, rest sourced from reference TRBV28 and TRBJ2-7, is DVKVTQSSRYLVKRTGEKVFLECVQDMDHENMFWYRQDPGLGLRLIYFSYDVKMKEKGDIPEGYSVSREKKERFSLILESASTNQTSMYLCASSRFSYEQYFGPGTRLTVT.

This clone was detected only a few times. This chain connects TRBV29-1 to TRBJ2-3, with D perhaps being TRBD1 or TRBD2 (6 bases each). Germline V CDR1 and CDR2: SQVTM, ANQGSEA. There are 15 residues in the CDR3. V lost 6 bases and J lost 0, with 16 bases in between. DNA for the CDR3: TGCAGCGTCTATGCGGGACACCTCAGCACAGATACGCAGTATTTT. Encoded protein: CSVYAGHLSTDTQYF.

The chain employs TRBV29-1 and TRBJ1-1; D perhaps matches TRBD1 (5 bases). CDR1 is SQVTM, CDR2 ANQGSEA, per germline. With 4 bases removed from V and 4 bases from J, the gap between germline ends came to 16 bases. The CDR3 is 14 amino acids. The CDR3: CSVVGAVSATEAFF. CDR3 nucleotide sequence: TGCAGCGTTGTCGGGGCAGTTTCAGCCACTGAAGCTTTCTTT.

The chain has TRBV7-9 and TRBJ1-2; weak D call: TRBD1 (6 bases). The germline CDR1 and CDR2 sequences are SEHNR and FQNEAQ (reference sequence). The CDR3 contains 17 residues. The V end lost 5 bases, the J end lost 0 bases, and 19 bases lay between the germline ends. In DNA, the CDR3 is TGTGCCAGCAGCGTTCCTGGGGGACAATCTACTAACTATGGCTACACCTTC. Encoded protein: CASSVPGGQSTNYGYTF.

The CDR3 reads CASSQYSGRETQYF. CDR3 in DNA: TGTGCCAGCAGCCAATATAGCGGGCGGGAGACCCAGTACTTC. The chain carries TRBV14 and TRBJ2-5; 7 nucleotides line up with TRBD2. The CDR3 consists of 14 residues. Germline CDR1 and CDR2: SGHDN and FVKESK. The J segment lost 5 bases and the V segment lost 2 bases, leaving 5 bases of the junction unmatched.

The chain couples TRBV2 to TRBJ1-2; D gene ambiguous. The CDR3 runs to 12 residues. V lost 1 base to trimming and J lost 7 bases, with 7 bases between them. CDR1 is SNHLY and CDR2 is FYNNEI in the germline V gene. The CDR3 here is CASSEDEVGYTF. As DNA, the CDR3 is TGTGCCAGCAGTGAAGATGAGGTTGGCTACACCTTC.

V is TRBV5-1 and J is TRBJ2-2; D is uncertain. The CDR3 length is 13 residues. In germline, CDR1 is SGHRS, CDR2 YFSETQ. Trimming stripped 3 bases from V and 2 bases from J, with 5 bases between. The DNA of the CDR3 is TGCGCCAGCAGCTATTTTAACACCGGGGAGCTGTTTTTT. Translated, it gives CASSYFNTGELFF.

This clone was counted only a few times. This sequence joins TRBV5-4 and TRBJ2-1; 8 bases line up with TRBD1. Germline V lookup: CDR1 SGHNT, CDR2 YYREEE (reference sequence). The CDR3 runs 15 residues. J gave up 3 bases and V 6 bases, and 8 bases lay outside the gene matches. The CDR3 protein is CASTYDRGNYNEQFF. CDR3 DNA: TGTGCCAGCACCTACGACAGGGGTAACTACAATGAGCAGTTCTTC.

This clone was counted a few times. The rearrangement joins TRBV10-2 to TRBJ1-2, with a weak D call TRBD1 (5 bases). V was shortened by 5 bases and J by 4 bases, with 11 bases between the two germline ends. This CDR3 is built from 13 residues. Germline V lookup: CDR1 WSHSY, CDR2 SAAADI. CDR3 in amino acids: CASSSGAGYGYTF. The CDR3 DNA sequence: TGCGCCAGCAGTAGCGGGGCCGGCTATGGCTACACCTTC.

The chain has TRBV5-4 and TRBJ2-6, with a weak D call TRBD2 (5 bases). Germline V gene sequence: CDR1 SGHNT, CDR2 YYREEE (reference sequence). The V gene lost 2 bases and the J gene lost 2 bases, with 8 bases spanning the gap. This CDR3 contains 15 residues. CDR3: CASSFKRAGANVLTF. CDR3 bases: TGTGCCAGCAGCTTCAAGAGGGCTGGGGCCAACGTCCTGACTTTC.

This clone was detected a few times. CDR3 bases: TGCGCCAGCAGCCAAGGAACGTTTGCCTCGCAGTATTTT. Translated, it gives CASSQGTFASQYF. The chain carries TRBV4-1 and TRBJ2-3; D not resolved. The germline V gene has CDR1 MGHRA and CDR2 YSYEKL. V shed 1 base and J shed 10 bases, with 12 bases lying between them. CDR3 length: 13 amino acids.

V is TRBV28 and J is TRBJ2-7; D gene unclear. This CDR3 has 15 amino acids. Trimming stripped 5 bases from V and 3 bases from J, with 17 bases between. Germline values: CDR1 MDHEN, CDR2 SYDVKM. CDR3 DNA sequence: TGTGCCAGCAGTCCTCCCCGTTCGCGGTTCTACGAGCAGTACTTC. Translating gives CASSPPRSRFYEQYF.

The sample holds one count of this clone. The chain combines TRBV28 with TRBJ2-5; no clear D. Per germline, CDR1 MDHEN and CDR2 SYDVKM. The CDR3 has 12 residues. V gave up 5 bases and J gave up 7 bases, with 11 bases separating them. The CDR3 sequence: CASSPTLRTQYF. As DNA, the CDR3 is TGTGCCAGCAGTCCTACCCTCCGGACCCAGTACTTC.

The CDR3 DNA reads as TGCGCCAGCAGAAAGGGTGGCTCGGGAAAGAGCCAAGAGACCCAGTACTTC. Translated: CASRKGGSGKSQETQYF. This rearrangement joins TRBV5-1 to TRBJ2-5; possible D gene TRBD2, 5 bases. Trimming left V 5 bases short and J 1 base short, with 21 bases between. The CDR3 runs 17 residues. Germline CDR1 reads SGHRS; CDR2 reads YFSETQ.

In this sample, this clone turned up once. This chain uses TRBV4-1 with TRBJ2-6; D not certain. V was shortened by 1 base and J by 4 bases, with 8 bases between the two germline ends. Germline lookup yields CDR1 MGHRA and CDR2 YSYEKL. This CDR3 region has 15 residues. The CDR3 loop reads CASSQGRAGANVLTF. CDR3 sequence (DNA): TGCGCCAGCAGCCAAGGTCGGGCAGGGGCCAACGTCCTGACTTTC.

V usage is TRBV5-1 and J usage is TRBJ2-5; D is possibly TRBD2 (5 bases). Between the trimmed V and J ends, which lost 3 bases and 4 bases, there was a span of 16 bases. CDR3 size: 15 residues. Germline-derived CDR1 and CDR2 are SGHRS and YFSETQ. The CDR3 is CASSSDAGSLETQYF. CDR3 DNA sequence: TGCGCCAGCAGCTCCGATGCGGGCTCTCTAGAGACCCAGTACTTC.

This rearrangement joins TRBV28 to TRBJ2-3, with D perhaps matching TRBD1 or TRBD2 (5 bases each). Germline CDR1 and CDR2: MDHEN and SYDVKM. The V end lost 6 bases, the J end lost 1 base, and 17 bases lay between the germline ends. CDR3 length: 16 residues. The CDR3 DNA reads as TGTGCCAGCAGGACACAGGAGGCATTACGCACAGATACGCAGTATTTT. Its protein product is CASRTQEALRTDTQYF.

J is TRBJ2-3 and V is TRBV11-2; D might be TRBD1 (6 bases). This CDR3 is 15 amino acids long. V was clipped by 1 base and J by 5 bases, with 13 bases between them. Germline CDR1 reads SGHAT; CDR2 reads FQNNGV. This CDR3 reads CASSLGLQGGDTQYF. CDR3 DNA sequence: TGTGCCAGCAGCTTAGGGCTGCAAGGGGGAGATACGCAGTATTTT.

This clone was recorded a few times. The chain couples TRBV6-6 to TRBJ2-5; D gene uncertain. The CDR3 consists of 14 residues. CDR1 MNHNY and CDR2 SVGAGI come from the germline V gene (reference sequence). V dropped 5 bases and J dropped 5 bases, with 15 bases sitting between them. This chain's CDR3 is CASSPGHTVETQYF. The CDR3 nucleotides read TGTGCCAGCAGTCCCGGGCACACGGTGGAGACCCAGTACTTC.

This sequence joins TRBV2 and TRBJ1-2, with TRBD1 matching over 9 bases. V lost 6 bases, J lost 8 bases, and 10 bases stayed unmatched. Germline CDR1 reads SNHLY; CDR2 reads FYNNEI. This CDR3 is built from 14 residues. CDR3 in amino acids: CASRYRGPERGYTF. Written as DNA, the CDR3 is TGTGCCAGCAGATACAGGGGGCCCGAAAGAGGCTACACCTTC. Variable domain in full (rest from reference TRBV2 and TRBJ1-2): EPEVTQTPSHQVTQMGQEVILRCVPISNHLYFYWYRQILGQKVEFLVSFYNNEISEKSEIFDDQFSVERPDGSNFTLKIRSTKLEDSAMYFCASRYRGPERGYTFGSGTRLTVV.

This clone was detected only a few times. The genes are TRBV29-1 and TRBJ2-5; D is perhaps TRBD1 or TRBD2 (5 bases each). Deletions cut 4 bases from V and 2 bases from J, with 17 bases between. This CDR3 is built from 15 residues. Germline V gene sequence: CDR1 SQVTM, CDR2 ANQGSEA. CDR3 nucleotide sequence: TGCAGCGTTGCGTATCCCCGGGACCAACAAGAGACCCAGTACTTC. Translating gives CSVAYPRDQQETQYF. The full variable domain, rest sourced from reference TRBV29-1 and TRBJ2-5, is SAVISQKPSRDICQRGTSLTIQCQVDSQVTMMFWYRQQPGQSLTLIATANQGSEATYESGFVIDKFPISRPNLTFSTLTVSNMSPEDSSIYLCSVAYPRDQQETQYFGPGTRLLVL.

This clone has just a few counts. The chain recombines TRBV18 with TRBJ1-2, with unresolved D. Germline CDR1 is KGHSH and CDR2 is LQKENI. V dropped 0 bases and J dropped 3 bases, with 11 bases sitting between them. The CDR3 consists of 15 residues. The CDR3 DNA is TGTGCCAGCTCACCACCGCTTTTCGGGGACTATGGCTACACCTTC. Its protein product is CASSPPLFGDYGYTF.

This chain links TRBV5-1 with TRBJ2-1; D gene uncertain. Trimming stripped 0 bases from V and 8 bases from J, with 3 bases between. Looked up from germline, CDR1 is SGHRS and CDR2 is YFSETQ. This CDR3 region has 11 residues. The DNA of the CDR3 is TGCGCCAGCAGCTTGGCTTATGAGCAGTTCTTC. It encodes CASSLAYEQFF.

V is TRBV29-1 and J is TRBJ2-1; TRBD2 matches at 7 bases. CDR1 is SQVTM, CDR2 ANQGSEA, per germline. The CDR3 is 13 residues long. V trimming: 6 bases; J trimming: 1 base; junction bases outside the gene matches: 3. The CDR3 bases are TGCAGCGTCCTTAGCGGGTCCTACAATGAGCAGTTCTTC. Translation gives CSVLSGSYNEQFF.

This chain connects TRBV4-1 to TRBJ2-3; the D gene is possibly TRBD2 (6 bases). CDR1 and CDR2 from the germline V gene are MGHRA and YSYEKL. The CDR3 extends over 16 amino acids. V lost 3 bases and J lost 4, with 17 bases in between. CDR3 in DNA: TGCGCCAGCAGCCACATGGGTCGGGAGAGGTCAGATACGCAGTATTTT. Its translation: CASSHMGRERSDTQYF.

The genes are TRBV5-1 and TRBJ2-1; D is perhaps TRBD1 (6 bases). This CDR3 is 12 amino acids long. The germline V gene encodes CDR1 SGHRS and CDR2 YFSETQ. V lost 5 bases, J lost 9 bases, and 12 bases lay in between. The CDR3 DNA follows: TGCGCCAGCAGACTGACAGGCGGTGAGCAGTTCTTC. It encodes CASRLTGGEQFF.

The chain employs TRBV2 and TRBJ2-4; D is ambiguous. CDR3 size: 15 residues. Germline CDR1 SNHLY, CDR2 FYNNEI. V was clipped by 6 bases and J by 0 bases, with 12 bases between them. Here the CDR3 reads CASRPSRVAKNIQYF. CDR3 sequence (DNA): TGTGCCAGCAGGCCGTCCCGAGTAGCCAAAAACATTCAGTACTTC.

The chain recombines TRBV14 with TRBJ2-2; D is possibly TRBD2 (6 bases). V was pared by 4 bases and J by 0 bases, with 12 bases between. The V gene's germline CDR1 is SGHDN and CDR2 FVKESK. The CDR3 loop spans 16 amino acids. The CDR3 loop is CASSLTVAANTGELFF. CDR3 bases: TGTGCCAGCAGCCTCACAGTAGCGGCGAACACCGGGGAGCTGTTTTTT.